This TCR beta chain was retrieved from a study of Ad26.COV2.S vaccination and SARS-CoV-2 variants. V was clipped by 1 base and J by 5 bases, with 13 bases between them. This CDR3 spans 15 amino acids. The V gene's germline CDR1 is LNHDA and CDR2 SQIVND (reference sequence). Profiled with immunoSEQ multiplex PCR; TCRdb holds only in-frame clones, not every one. The data hold 380,000 or so clones, with roughly 90% observed a single time. As to treatment: some 20 received Ad26.COV2.S at low or high dose, single or two shots; several received placebo; per-sample allocation not given. Specimen acquisition occurred on day 63 following the initial vaccine or placebo injection.

The specimen comprised peripheral blood, sampled in a trial of Ad26.COV2.S vaccine versus placebo. This chain uses TRBV19 with TRBJ2-3; D unresolved. The clonotype originates from a person between 18 and 59 years old who received the Ad26.COV2.S COVID-19 vaccine or a placebo. CDR3: CASSIGPEQEDTQYF. The CDR3 DNA sequence: TGTGCCAGTAGTATAGGTCCCGAGCAGGAAGATACGCAGTATTTT.